The rows below give T cell receptor beta chains drawn from one sample of a study of blood T cell repertoires in COVID-19. Sequenced by immunoSEQ multiplex PCR; TCRdb stores in-frame clones only, minus some. This sample has about 200,000 clones, with more than 75% found just once. Sequenced sample: peripheral blood. The receptor source for this set is an elderly woman with COVID-19, enrolled during active disease. Both conserved end residues are part of each CDR3. A D gene is named only where the DNA matches it firmly. Size values are once, few and many counts, or a class for expanded clones, and some rows have none.

TRBV5-1	TRBJ2-3	NA	NA	CASSLGQGFADTQYF	TGCGCCAGCAGCTTGGGCCAGGGTTTTGCAGATACGCAGTATTTT
TRBV2	TRBJ2-7	NA	NA	CASSMAGEQYF	TGTGCCAGCAGTATGGCGGGGGAGCAGTACTTC
TRBV19	TRBJ2-2	NA	NA	CASSGGLRTGELFF	TGTGCCAGTAGTGGGGGACTTCGCACCGGGGAGCTGTTTTTT
TRBV5-1	TRBJ2-5	NA	NA	CASSLIGETQYF	TGCGCCAGCAGCTTGATCGGAGAGACCCAGTACTTC
TRBV23-1	TRBJ2-7	TRBD2	NA	CASSAHIGTSYEQYF	TGCGCCAGCAGTGCCCATATAGGGACTAGCTACGAGCAGTACTTC
TRBV7-6	TRBJ1-4	TRBD1	NA	CASSLGGGRGRVEKLFF	TGTGCCAGCAGCTTAGGCGGCGGGAGGGGGCGAGTTGAAAAACTGTTTTTT
TRBV27	TRBJ1-1	TRBD1	NA	CASSLDRAAREAFF	TGTGCCAGCAGCTTGGACAGGGCCGCCCGTGAAGCTTTCTTT
TRBV7-7	TRBJ2-3	TRBD1	NA	CASSNGQGGTDTQYF	TGTGCTAGCAGCAACGGACAGGGAGGCACAGATACGCAGTATTTT
TRBV6-5	TRBJ2-7	NA	NA	CASADNSYEQYF	TGTGCCAGCGCGGACAACTCCTACGAGCAGTACTTC
TRBV4-1	TRBJ1-4	TRBD1	NA	CASSQTGGEEKLFF	TGCGCCAGCAGCCAGACAGGGGGCGAAGAAAAACTGTTTTTT
TRBV2	TRBJ2-1	NA	once	CASSTTGNNEQFF	TGTGCCAGCAGTACTACAGGGAACAATGAGCAGTTCTTC
TRBV4-3	TRBJ2-6	TRBD1	NA	CASSQDLPGQGSSGANVLTF	TGCGCCAGCAGCCAAGACCTACCGGGACAGGGCAGCTCTGGGGCCAACGTCCTGACTTTC
TRBV5-1	TRBJ2-1	NA	NA	CASSFISDEQFF	TGCGCCAGCAGCTTTATTTCCGATGAGCAGTTCTTC
TRBV18	TRBJ1-1	TRBD1	once	CASSLLTGEISEAFF	TGTGCCAGCTCACTTTTGACAGGGGAAATCTCTGAAGCTTTCTTT
TRBV30	TRBJ1-3	NA	NA	CAWRLQGLGNTIYF	TGTGCCTGGAGACTGCAGGGATTAGGAAACACCATATATTTT
TRBV6-4	TRBJ2-3	NA	NA	CASSAAGTTDTQYF	TGTGCCAGCAGTGCTGCGGGGACCACAGATACGCAGTATTTT
TRBV12-3/TRBV12-4	TRBJ1-5	NA	once	CASSLGPQPQHF	TGTGCCAGCAGTTTAGGGCCCCAGCCCCAGCATTTT
TRBV5-1	TRBJ2-7	TRBD1	NA	CASRTGDEQYF	TGCGCCAGTCGAACAGGGGACGAGCAGTACTTC
TRBV6-2/TRBV6-3	TRBJ2-1	NA	NA	CASSQTSNNEQFF	TGTGCCAGCAGTCAGACTTCTAACAATGAGCAGTTCTTC
TRBV7-3	TRBJ1-5	NA	once	CASSPEVGQPQHF	TGTGCCAGCAGCCCGGAGGTCGGTCAGCCCCAGCATTTT
TRBV9	TRBJ1-5	TRBD1	NA	CASSATGQLYQPQHF	TGTGCCAGCAGCGCAACGGGACAGCTTTATCAGCCCCAGCATTTT
TRBV27	TRBJ1-5	NA	NA	CASSLGGIQPQHF	TGTGCCAGCAGTTTAGGGGGGATCCAGCCCCAGCATTTT
TRBV7-2	TRBJ2-1	TRBD2	NA	CASSRLWTSGGPYNEQFF	TGTGCCAGCAGCAGACTATGGACTAGCGGGGGCCCCTACAATGAGCAGTTCTTC
TRBV6-5	TRBJ2-1	TRBD1	NA	CAAGQVEEFF	TGTGCCGCCGGACAGGTCGAGGAGTTCTTC
TRBV2	TRBJ2-2	NA	few	CASRGTSNTGELFF	TGTGCCAGCAGGGGGACTTCGAACACCGGGGAGCTGTTTTTT
TRBV9	TRBJ2-3	TRBD2	NA	CASSVGRGSTDTQYF	TGTGCCAGCAGCGTAGGGCGGGGGAGCACAGATACGCAGTATTTT
TRBV28	TRBJ1-2	NA	NA	CATLRDRVRGYTF	TGTGCCACCCTCCGGGATCGGGTACGTGGCTACACCTTC
TRBV10-3	TRBJ2-7	TRBD1	NA	CAISTGTGGREQYF	TGTGCCATCAGTACCGGGACAGGGGGCCGGGAGCAGTACTTC
TRBV28	TRBJ1-1	TRBD1	NA	CASSSDRGHEKYTEAFF	TGTGCCAGCAGTTCTGACAGGGGGCACGAGAAGTACACTGAAGCTTTCTTT
TRBV5-1	TRBJ2-7	NA	NA	CASSLAPDIEYEQYF	TGCGCCAGCAGCTTGGCCCCGGACATAGAGTACGAGCAGTACTTC
TRBV15	TRBJ1-1	TRBD1	NA	CATSRGTRDRGDFF	TGTGCCACCAGCAGAGGTACCCGGGACAGGGGGGATTTCTTT
TRBV5-1	TRBJ2-5	NA	NA	CASSLTGRGGETQYF	TGCGCCAGCTCTCTCACTGGCCGGGGAGGAGAGACCCAGTACTTC
TRBV19	TRBJ1-5	TRBD1	NA	CASSTNRDRGDQPQHF	TGTGCCAGTAGTACGAACCGGGACAGGGGCGATCAGCCCCAGCATTTT
TRBV4-1	TRBJ1-2	NA	NA	CASSQVGGRFHYGYTF	TGCGCCAGCAGCCAAGTAGGTGGGCGATTCCACTATGGCTACACCTTC
TRBV6-6	TRBJ2-3	NA	NA	CASSYSVETTQYF	TGTGCCAGCAGTTACTCGGTGGAGACTACGCAGTATTTT
TRBV24-1	TRBJ1-2	NA	NA	CATSDGQGYGYTF	TGTGCCACCAGTGATGGTCAGGGATATGGCTACACCTTC
TRBV6-6	TRBJ2-7	TRBD2	NA	CASSYSDPGGYEQYF	TGTGCCAGCAGTTACTCGGATCCGGGGGGATACGAGCAGTACTTC
TRBV19	TRBJ1-1	NA	once	CASSYRADTEAFF	TGTGCCAGTAGTTACAGGGCGGACACTGAAGCTTTCTTT
TRBV5-4	TRBJ1-2	NA	NA	CASSMGLNGYTF	TGTGCCAGCAGCATGGGACTTAATGGCTACACCTTC
TRBV5-1	TRBJ1-1	NA	NA	CASSLTLRTANTEAFF	TGCGCCAGCAGCCTAACGCTACGGACAGCGAACACTGAAGCTTTCTTT
TRBV9	TRBJ2-1	NA	NA	CASSVGMNEQFF	TGTGCCAGCAGCGTAGGTATGAATGAGCAGTTCTTC
TRBV7-2	TRBJ1-2	TRBD1	NA	CASSSSDRDGYTF	TGTGCCAGCAGCTCTTCGGACAGGGATGGCTACACCTTC
TRBV5-4	TRBJ2-1	NA	NA	CASSLAGLASYNEQFF	TGTGCCAGCAGCTTGGCCGGGCTAGCTTCCTACAATGAGCAGTTCTTC
TRBV27	TRBJ1-4	NA	NA	CASSLWGGPPRKLFF	TGTGCCAGCAGTTTATGGGGGGGGCCCCCGAGGAAACTGTTTTTT
TRBV6-2/TRBV6-3	TRBJ2-1	NA	NA	CASSFWEFQGNEQFF	TGTGCCAGCAGTTTTTGGGAGTTCCAAGGGAATGAGCAGTTCTTC